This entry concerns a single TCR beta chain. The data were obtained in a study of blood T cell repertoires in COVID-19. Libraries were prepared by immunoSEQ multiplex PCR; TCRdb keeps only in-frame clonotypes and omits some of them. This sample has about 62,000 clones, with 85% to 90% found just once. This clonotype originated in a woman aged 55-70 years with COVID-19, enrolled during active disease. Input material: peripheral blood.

The DNA of the CDR3 is TGCAGCGTTAAGGCCCTAGCGGCGAACACCGGGGAGCTGTTTTTT. It specifies CSVKALAANTGELFF. This rearrangement joins TRBV29-1 to TRBJ2-2; TRBD2 matches 7 bases. Germline CDR1 is SQVTM and CDR2 is ANQGSEA. CDR3 length equals 15 residues. Trimming removed 5 bases from V and 0 bases from J; junction bases left unmatched: 6.